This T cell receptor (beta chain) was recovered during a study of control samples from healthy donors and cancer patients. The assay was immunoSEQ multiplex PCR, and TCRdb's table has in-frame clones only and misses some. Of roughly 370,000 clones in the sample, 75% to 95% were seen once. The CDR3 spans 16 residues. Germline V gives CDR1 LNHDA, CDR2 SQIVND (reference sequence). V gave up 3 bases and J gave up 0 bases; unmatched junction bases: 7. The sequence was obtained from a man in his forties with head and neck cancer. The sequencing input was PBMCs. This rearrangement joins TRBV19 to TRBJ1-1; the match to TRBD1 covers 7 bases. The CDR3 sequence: CASSIRADRMNTEAFF. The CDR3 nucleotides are TGTGCCAGTAGTATCCGGGCGGACAGGATGAACACTGAAGCTTTCTTT.